This T cell receptor (beta chain) came from a study of stem cell transplantation in POMP-related autoinflammatory disease. Sequencing used immunoSEQ multiplex PCR; TCRdb keeps in-frame clones, though not all of them. The profile shows some 31,000 clones, around 88% of them singletons. CDR1 is GTSNPN and CDR2 is SVGIG in the germline V gene (reference sequence). V gave up 4 bases and J gave up 6 bases, with 8 bases separating them. The CDR3 consists of 11 residues. This sequence joins TRBV30 and TRBJ2-3; D is unresolved. The specimen was CD4+ T cells from PBMCs, collected before stem cell transplantation. This sequence was found in a human donor with POMP-related autoinflammation and immune dysregulation (PRAID). CDR3 sequence reads: CAWKRLDTQYF. The CDR3 nucleotides are TGTGCCTGGAAGAGGTTGGATACGCAGTATTTT.